This T cell receptor beta chain was identified during a study of blood T cells in healthy people across ages. The CDR3 has 12 amino acids. CDR1 is SGHTA, CDR2 FQGTGA, per germline. Through a sample-barcoded 5' primer and a J-beta primer mix, a second PCR was run for roughly 6 to 12 cycles. TCRdb passed the 5' RACE reads through MiXCR, listing each CDR3 protein once. Here the sample spans roughly 800,000 distinct CDR3 sequences, roughly 25% being singletons. The same data also went into a second study, on T cells of mothers and their children.

The V and J genes are TRBV7-3 and TRBJ2-5, with D possibly matching TRBD1 (6 bases). The J call may not be correct, given that the DNA end is closer to TRBJ2-1. This sequence originates from a boy younger than 18 in good health. The sequenced sample consisted of blood. CDR3 loop: CASSDRNNEQFF. Written as DNA, the CDR3 is TGTGCCAGCAGTGACAGGAACAATGAGCAGTTCTTC.